This T cell receptor (beta chain) appears in the sequencing data of a study of control samples from healthy donors and cancer patients. The table came from immunoSEQ multiplex PCR; TCRdb's copy has only in-frame clones and leaves some out. Among roughly 220,000 clones, roughly 94% were seen once, and the ten largest hold approximately 1.5%. Germline lookup yields CDR1 SGHAT and CDR2 FQNNGV. V shed 8 bases and J shed 2 bases, with 7 bases lying between them. The CDR3 consists of 13 residues. The receptor was isolated from a man aged 45-60 years in good health. This chain connects TRBV11-2 to TRBJ1-6; no definite D call. The sequenced sample consisted of blood. The CDR3 region has the DNA TGTGCCAGCGGGCGCCCCTATAATTCACCCCTCCACTTT. Translated, it gives CASGRPYNSPLHF.